This T cell receptor beta chain derives from a study of blood T cell repertoires in COVID-19. Turning to the study itself: Researchers got acute and convalescent COVID-19 samples from the United States, Italy and Spain. Sample material is recorded as cDNA or gDNA derived from T cells, B-cell-depleted T cells, or PBMCs.

Germline CDR1 SGHTA, CDR2 FQGNSA. The V end was cut by 4 bases, the J end by 6 bases, with 7 bases between. CDR3 size: 12 residues. Study processing details: Counts of nucleated cells, estimated from reference gene primer amplification, were obtained. Generated by immunoSEQ multiplex PCR, the TCRdb table keeps only in-frame clones and is missing some. D and trimming were read from the DNA, whereas the V and J calls and clone size are those reported in that table. The table lists 25,000 to 30,000 clones, about two thirds of them singletons. Sequencing used peripheral blood. The TCR was taken from a boy aged 2-9 years with active or convalescent COVID-19. The chain recombines TRBV7-2 with TRBJ2-1; perhaps TRBD1 as D (6 bases). CDR3 nucleotide sequence: TGTGCCAGCAGCTCACAGGGCAATGAGCAGTTCTTC. It codes for CASSSQGNEQFF.